The present T cell receptor beta chain was sequenced within a study of vaccination effects on CD4 cells after COVID-19. For this clone: The antigen is not known.

Here immunoSEQ multiplex PCR was the method, and the copy in TCRdb shows in-frame clones only, minus some. The table shows approximately 22,000 clones, with 73% occurring only once. Regarding the study as a whole: Whether induced by infection or by vaccine, clones showed marked clonal contraction late after vaccination.

After expansion with viral peptide pools in the ViraFEST assay, antigen-specific CD4+ T cells were sequenced. The authors isolated CD4+ T cells after 9 to 10 days of culture. No vaccinee had earlier SARS-CoV-2 infection, and nucleocapsid antibodies were negative. The sequence derives from a human donor who received a COVID-19 vaccine. The material was CD4+ T cells from PBMCs cultured with HCoV-229E spike peptides, obtained before COVID-19 vaccination.

The CDR3 sequence: CASSVQGARNSPLHF. Here the CDR3 DNA reads TGTGCCAGCAGCGTCCAGGGCGCCAGGAATTCACCCCTCCACTTT. The V and J genes are TRBV21-1 and TRBJ1-6; the DNA was not used to check the table's D call, TRBD1. TRBV21-1 is flagged as a pseudogene. The CDR3 has 15 amino acids.